This T cell receptor (beta chain) was sequenced in a study of beta chain features in type 1 diabetes. This clone was counted a few times. Its cognate antigen is unknown. Study-wide points: VDJ junctions from type 1 diabetes patients carried fewer insertions and larger deletions. Among patients with Type 1 diabetes, TCRB CDR3s were moderately but significantly shorter in every one of the four CD4+ subsets.

Reverse transcription of all isolated RNA meant that expressed TCRB transcripts were sequenced. When averaged, stem cell-like memory T cell samples yielded 1 million to 1.2 million reads. Assay used: immunoSEQ multiplex PCR; TCRdb lists only in-frame clones, some missing. Here the sample spans around 50,000 clones, roughly 40% being singletons. The germline V gene encodes CDR1 SNHLY and CDR2 FYNNEI. V lost 5 bases and J lost 4; bases outside the gene matches: 5. The CDR3 runs 14 residues. CD4+ cells of the naive, central memory, regulatory and stem cell-like memory types were sorted via CD45RO/CCR7/CD25/CD127/CD95/CD27.

This chain links TRBV2 with TRBJ2-7; 10 positions agree with TRBD1. Sequencing input: stem cell memory CD4+ T cells from blood. This TCR derives from a man younger than 40 with type 1 diabetes. In nucleotides, the CDR3 is TGTGCCAGCAGTTGGGACAGGGGCCCTTACGAGCAGTACTTC. Its protein product is CASSWDRGPYEQYF.